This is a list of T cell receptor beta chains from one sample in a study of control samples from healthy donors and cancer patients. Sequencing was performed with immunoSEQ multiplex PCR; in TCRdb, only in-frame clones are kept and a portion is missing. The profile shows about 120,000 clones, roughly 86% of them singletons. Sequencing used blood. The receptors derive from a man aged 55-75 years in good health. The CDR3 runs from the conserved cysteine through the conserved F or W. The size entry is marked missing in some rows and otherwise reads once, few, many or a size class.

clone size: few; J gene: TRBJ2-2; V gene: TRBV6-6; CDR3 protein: CASSWLAGANTGELFF
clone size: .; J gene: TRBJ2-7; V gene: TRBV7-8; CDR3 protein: CASSLRRTFYEQYF
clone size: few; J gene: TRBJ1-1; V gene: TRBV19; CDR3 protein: CASSIGGQGKAFF
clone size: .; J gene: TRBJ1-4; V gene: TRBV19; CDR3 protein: CASSRQTDEKLFF
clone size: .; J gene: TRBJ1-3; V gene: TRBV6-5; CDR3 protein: CASSYSTASSGNTIYF
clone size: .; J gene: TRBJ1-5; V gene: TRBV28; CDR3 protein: CASSLADRGNQPQHF
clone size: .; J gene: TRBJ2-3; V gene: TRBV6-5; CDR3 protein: CASRGTGSYTQYF
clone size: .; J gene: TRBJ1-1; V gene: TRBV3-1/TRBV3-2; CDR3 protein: CASSLGTHIAEAFF
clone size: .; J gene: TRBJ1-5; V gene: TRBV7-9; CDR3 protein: CASSSQGNQPQHF
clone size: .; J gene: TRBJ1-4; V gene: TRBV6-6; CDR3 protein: CASLGQFNEKLFF
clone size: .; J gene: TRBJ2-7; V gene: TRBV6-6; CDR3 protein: CASSYQPRGSNYEQYF
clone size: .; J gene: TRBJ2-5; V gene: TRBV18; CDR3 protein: CASSRGQTRETQYF
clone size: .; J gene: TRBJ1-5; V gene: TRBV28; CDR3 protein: CASKPGQGGQPQHF
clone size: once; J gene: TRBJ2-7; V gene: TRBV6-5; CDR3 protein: CASSYSTGAVYEQYF
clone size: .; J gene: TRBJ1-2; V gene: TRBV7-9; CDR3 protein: CASSYTGLYGYTF
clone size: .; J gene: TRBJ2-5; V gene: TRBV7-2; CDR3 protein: CASSLGRLALNQETQYF
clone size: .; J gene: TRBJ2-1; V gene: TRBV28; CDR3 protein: CANSPGGSLINEQFF
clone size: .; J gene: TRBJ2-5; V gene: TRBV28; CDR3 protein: CASTPEGTGQETQYF
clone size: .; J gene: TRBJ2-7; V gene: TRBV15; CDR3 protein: CATSRGGLADEQYF
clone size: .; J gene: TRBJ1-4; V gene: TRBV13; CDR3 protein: CASSLGAGTGAGEKLFF
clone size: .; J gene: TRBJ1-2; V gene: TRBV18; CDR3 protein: CASSGRIGAGHGYTF
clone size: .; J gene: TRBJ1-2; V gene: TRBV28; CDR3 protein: CASSSQSGDGYGYTF
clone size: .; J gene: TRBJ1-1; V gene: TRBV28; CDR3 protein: CASRTAGAPEAFF
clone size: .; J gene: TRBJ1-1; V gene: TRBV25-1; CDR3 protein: CASSLRGQMNTEAFF
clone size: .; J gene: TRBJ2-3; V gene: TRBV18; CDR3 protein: CASSPTESDTQYF
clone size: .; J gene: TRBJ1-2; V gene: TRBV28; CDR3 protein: CASRLSGTGAGRGYTF
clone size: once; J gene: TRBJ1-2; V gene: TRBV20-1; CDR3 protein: CSASEIDGYTF
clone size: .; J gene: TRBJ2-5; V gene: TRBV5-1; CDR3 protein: CASSLFQRETQYF
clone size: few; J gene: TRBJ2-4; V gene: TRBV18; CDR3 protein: CASSSGADNNIQYF
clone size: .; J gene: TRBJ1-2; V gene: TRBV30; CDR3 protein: CAWNSQGFSNGYTF
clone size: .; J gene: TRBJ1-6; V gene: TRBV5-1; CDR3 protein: CASSPLDGSFSSPLHF
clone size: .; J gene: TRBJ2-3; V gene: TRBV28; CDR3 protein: CASRWGPDTQYF
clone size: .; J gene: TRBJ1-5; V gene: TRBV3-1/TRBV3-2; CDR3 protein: CASSQRGTGDQPQHF
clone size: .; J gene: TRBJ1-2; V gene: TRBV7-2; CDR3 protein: CASSLARDRRGYGYTF
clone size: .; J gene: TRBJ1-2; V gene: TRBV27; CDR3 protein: CASSVAPGQLYSPNYGYTF
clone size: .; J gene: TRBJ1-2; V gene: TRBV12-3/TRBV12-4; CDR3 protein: CASSQGSGYGYTF
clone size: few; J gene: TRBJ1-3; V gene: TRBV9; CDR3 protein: CASSVGQGASSGNTIYF
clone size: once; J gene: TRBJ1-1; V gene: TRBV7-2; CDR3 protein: CASSLEEGRATEAFF
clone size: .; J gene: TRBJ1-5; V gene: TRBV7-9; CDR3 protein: CASSPSFGGGPNSNQPQHF
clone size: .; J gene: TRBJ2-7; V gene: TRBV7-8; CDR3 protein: CASSLVLAPGSYEQYF
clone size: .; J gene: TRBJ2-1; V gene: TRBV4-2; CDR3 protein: CASSPDSILAGEYNEQFF
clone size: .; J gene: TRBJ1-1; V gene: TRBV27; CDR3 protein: CASSYLQGYNTEAFF
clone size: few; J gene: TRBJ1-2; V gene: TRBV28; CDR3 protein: CASSEQGYGYTF
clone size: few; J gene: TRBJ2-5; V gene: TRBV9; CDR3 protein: CASSVGGVAQETQYF
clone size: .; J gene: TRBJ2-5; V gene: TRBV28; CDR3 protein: CASSLPGLETQYF
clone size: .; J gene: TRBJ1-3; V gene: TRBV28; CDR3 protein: CASTLYSGNTIYF
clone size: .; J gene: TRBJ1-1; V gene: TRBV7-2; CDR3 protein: CASSFTPTGGSGTEAFF
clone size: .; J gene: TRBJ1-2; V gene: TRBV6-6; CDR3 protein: CASSPDRGYGYTF
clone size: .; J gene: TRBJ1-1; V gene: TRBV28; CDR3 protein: CASSIDSLNTEAFF
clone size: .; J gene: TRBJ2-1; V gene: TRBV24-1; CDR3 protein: CATSDARGTGNEQFF
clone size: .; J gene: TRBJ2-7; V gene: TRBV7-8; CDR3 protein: CASSLTGLEQYF
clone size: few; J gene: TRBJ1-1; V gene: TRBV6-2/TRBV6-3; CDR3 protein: CASSYSGRQRTEAFF